This T cell receptor beta chain was profiled in a study of T cell repertoires in cytomegalovirus infection. With regard to this clonotype: Its specificity is unknown.

TCRdb redid the calling of the reads with MiXCR, one entry per CDR3 protein. The data hold roughly 990,000 distinct CDR3 sequences, with around 29% observed a single time. This receptor was taken from a human donor in good health (CMV status not recorded). Some clones in this sample may be carry-over from other donors' samples. The material sequenced was cultured CD8+ T cells from PBMCs, taken from culture after CMV antigen stimulation.

The CDR3 region has the DNA TGTGCCAGCACCCCATCGGGCAACCCGGACAATGAGCAGTTCTTC. Translating it yields CASTPSGNPDNEQFF. The V and J genes are TRBV7-2 and TRBJ2-1; D is ambiguous. This CDR3 is built from 15 residues. The germline V gene has CDR1 SGHTA and CDR2 FQGNSA. V was clipped by 7 bases and J by 5 bases, with 18 bases between them.